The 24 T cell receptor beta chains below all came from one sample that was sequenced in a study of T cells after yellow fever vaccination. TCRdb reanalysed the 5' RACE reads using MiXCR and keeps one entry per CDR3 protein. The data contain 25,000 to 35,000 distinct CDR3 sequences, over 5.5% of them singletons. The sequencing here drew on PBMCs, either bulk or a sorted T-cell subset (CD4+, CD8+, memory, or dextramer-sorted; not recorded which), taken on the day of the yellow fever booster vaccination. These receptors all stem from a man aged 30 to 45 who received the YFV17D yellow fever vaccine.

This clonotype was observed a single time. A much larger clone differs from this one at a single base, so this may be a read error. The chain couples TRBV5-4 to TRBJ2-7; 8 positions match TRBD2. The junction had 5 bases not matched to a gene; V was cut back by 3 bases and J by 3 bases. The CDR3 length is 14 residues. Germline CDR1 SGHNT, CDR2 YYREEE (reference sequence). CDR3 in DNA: TGTGCCAGCAGCTCGGGACTAGGTGGCTACGAGCAGTACTTC. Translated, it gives CASSSGLGGYEQYF.

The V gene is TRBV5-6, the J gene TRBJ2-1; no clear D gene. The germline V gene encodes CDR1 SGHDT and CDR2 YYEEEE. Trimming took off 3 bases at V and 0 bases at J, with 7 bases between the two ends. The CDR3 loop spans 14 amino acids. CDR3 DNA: TGTGCCAGCAGCTACGGGCTCTCCTACAATGAGCAGTTCTTC. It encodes CASSYGLSYNEQFF.

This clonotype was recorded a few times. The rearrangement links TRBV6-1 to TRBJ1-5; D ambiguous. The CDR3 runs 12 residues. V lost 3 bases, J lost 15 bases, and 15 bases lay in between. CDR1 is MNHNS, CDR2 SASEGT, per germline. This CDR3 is CASSDGHKYRHF. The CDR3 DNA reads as TGTGCCAGCAGTGACGGGCACAAGTATCGGCATTTT.

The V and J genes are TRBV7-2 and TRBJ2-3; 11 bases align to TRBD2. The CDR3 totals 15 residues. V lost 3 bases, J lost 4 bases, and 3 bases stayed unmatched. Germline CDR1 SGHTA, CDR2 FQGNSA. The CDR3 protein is CASSFLAGGADTQYF. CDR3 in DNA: TGTGCCAGCAGCTTCCTAGCGGGAGGCGCAGATACGCAGTATTTT.

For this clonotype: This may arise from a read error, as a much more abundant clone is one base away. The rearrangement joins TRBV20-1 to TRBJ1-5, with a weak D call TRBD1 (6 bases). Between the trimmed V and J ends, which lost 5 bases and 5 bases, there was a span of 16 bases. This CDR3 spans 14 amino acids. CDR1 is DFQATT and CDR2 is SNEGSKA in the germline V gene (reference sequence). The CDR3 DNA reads TGCAGTGCTCGGACCGGGACACACCATCAGCCCCAGCATTTT. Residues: CSARTGTHHQPQHF.

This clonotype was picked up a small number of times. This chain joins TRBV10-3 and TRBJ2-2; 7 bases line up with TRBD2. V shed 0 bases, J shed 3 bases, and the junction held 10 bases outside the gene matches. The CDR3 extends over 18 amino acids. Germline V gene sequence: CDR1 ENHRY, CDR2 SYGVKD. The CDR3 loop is CAISESGEAGVHTGELFF. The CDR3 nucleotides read TGTGCCATCAGTGAGTCCGGTGAGGCGGGAGTTCACACCGGGGAGCTGTTTTTT.

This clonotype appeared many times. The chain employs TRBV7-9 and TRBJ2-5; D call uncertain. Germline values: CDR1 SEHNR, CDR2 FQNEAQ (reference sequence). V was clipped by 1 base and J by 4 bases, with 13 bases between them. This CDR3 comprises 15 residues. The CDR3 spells CASSLESRPRETQYF. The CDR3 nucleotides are TGTGCCAGCAGCTTAGAATCTAGACCAAGAGAGACCCAGTACTTC.

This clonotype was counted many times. CDR3: CSARDRVRPNQPQHF. The CDR3 coding sequence is TGCAGTGCTAGAGATCGAGTCCGGCCCAATCAGCCCCAGCATTTT. The chain uses TRBV20-1 and TRBJ1-5, with unresolved D. Germline V gene lookup returns CDR1 DFQATT and CDR2 SNEGSKA (reference sequence). V lost 0 bases and J 3 bases, leaving 12 bases between the germline ends. This CDR3 is built from 15 residues.

The CDR3 sequence is CASSFVVAKPYEQYF. In DNA, the CDR3 is TGTGCCAGCAGCTTTGTGGTAGCAAAACCCTACGAGCAGTACTTC. The gene calls are TRBV5-6 and TRBJ2-7, with D hard to call. The CDR3 has 15 residues. V lost 2 bases and J lost 2, with 14 bases in between. The germline CDR1 and CDR2 sequences are SGHDT and YYEEEE.

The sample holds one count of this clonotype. The CDR3 loop is CAISFGLAGGPRYNEQFF. In DNA form, the CDR3 reads TGTGCCATCAGTTTTGGACTAGCGGGAGGGCCTCGGTACAATGAGCAGTTCTTC. J is TRBJ2-1 and V is TRBV10-3, with TRBD2 identical over 15 bases. The CDR3 contains 18 residues. Germline values: CDR1 ENHRY, CDR2 SYGVKD. V gave up 5 bases and J gave up 4 bases; unmatched junction bases: 9.

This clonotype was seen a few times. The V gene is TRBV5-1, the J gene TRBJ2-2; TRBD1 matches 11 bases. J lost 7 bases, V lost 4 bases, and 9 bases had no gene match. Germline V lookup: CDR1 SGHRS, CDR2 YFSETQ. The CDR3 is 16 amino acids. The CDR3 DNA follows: TGCGCCAGCAGCCTCGGGACAGGGGGTACCGACGGGGAGCTGTTTTTT. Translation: CASSLGTGGTDGELFF.

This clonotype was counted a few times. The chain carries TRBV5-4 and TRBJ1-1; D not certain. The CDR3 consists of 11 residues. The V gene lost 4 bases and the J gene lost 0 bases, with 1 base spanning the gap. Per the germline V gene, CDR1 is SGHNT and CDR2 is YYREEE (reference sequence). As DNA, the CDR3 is TGTGCCAGCAGCATGAACACTGAAGCTTTCTTT. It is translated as CASSMNTEAFF.

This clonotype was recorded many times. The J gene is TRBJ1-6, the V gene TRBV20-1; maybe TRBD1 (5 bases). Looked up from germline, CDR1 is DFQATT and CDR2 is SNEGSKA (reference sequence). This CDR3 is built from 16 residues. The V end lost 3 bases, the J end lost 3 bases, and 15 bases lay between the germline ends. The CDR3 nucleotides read TGCAGTGCTAGGGGGCAGGCTGACATCTATAATTCACCCCTCCACTTT. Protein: CSARGQADIYNSPLHF.

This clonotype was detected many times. The CDR3 DNA reads TGTGCCAGCAGCCCGGACTACTCCTACAATGAGCAGTTCTTC. This sequence encodes CASSPDYSYNEQFF. The V and J genes are TRBV11-2 and TRBJ2-1, with D possibly matching TRBD2 (6 bases). The CDR3 runs 14 residues. CDR1 is SGHAT and CDR2 is FQNNGV in the germline V gene. Trimming removed 5 bases from V and 0 bases from J, with 8 bases in between.

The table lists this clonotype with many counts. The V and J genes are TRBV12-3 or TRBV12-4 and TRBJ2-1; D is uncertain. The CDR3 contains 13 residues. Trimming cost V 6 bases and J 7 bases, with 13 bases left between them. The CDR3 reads CASRPHRSNEQFF. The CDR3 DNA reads TGTGCCAGCAGGCCCCATCGGTCTAATGAGCAGTTCTTC.

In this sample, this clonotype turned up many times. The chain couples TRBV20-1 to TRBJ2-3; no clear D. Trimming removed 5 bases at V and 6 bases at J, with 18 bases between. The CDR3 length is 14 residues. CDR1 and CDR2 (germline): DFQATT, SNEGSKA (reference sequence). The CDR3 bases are TGCAGTGCTGACTGGGTGGGTTTAAGGGATACGCAGTATTTT. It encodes CSADWVGLRDTQYF.

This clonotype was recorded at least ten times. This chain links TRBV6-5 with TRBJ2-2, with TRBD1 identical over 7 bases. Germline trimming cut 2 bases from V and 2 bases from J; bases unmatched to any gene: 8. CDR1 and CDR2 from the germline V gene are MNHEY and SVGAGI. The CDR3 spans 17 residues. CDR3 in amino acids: CASSYPAGTENTGELFF. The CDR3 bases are TGTGCCAGCAGTTACCCCGCCGGGACAGAAAACACCGGGGAGCTGTTTTTT.

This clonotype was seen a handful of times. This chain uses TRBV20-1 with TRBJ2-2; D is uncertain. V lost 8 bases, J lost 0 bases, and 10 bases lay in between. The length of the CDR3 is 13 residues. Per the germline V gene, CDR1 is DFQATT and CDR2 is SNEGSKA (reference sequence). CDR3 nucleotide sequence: TGCAGTACTATTTTGGCGAACACCGGGGAGCTGTTTTTT. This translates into CSTILANTGELFF.

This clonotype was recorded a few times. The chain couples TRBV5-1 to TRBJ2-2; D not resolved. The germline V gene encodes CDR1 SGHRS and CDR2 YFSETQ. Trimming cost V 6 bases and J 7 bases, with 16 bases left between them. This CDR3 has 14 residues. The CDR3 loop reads CASTPSMGGGELFF. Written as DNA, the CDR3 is TGCGCCAGCACCCCCTCTATGGGTGGCGGGGAGCTGTTTTTT.

The CDR3 protein is CATSGSAGRGYTF. CDR3 sequence (DNA): TGTGCCACCTCAGGTAGTGCAGGGAGAGGCTACACCTTC. This chain uses TRBV7-9 with TRBJ1-2; D may be TRBD1 (5 bases). V was clipped by 10 bases and J by 8 bases, with 20 bases between them. This CDR3 is 13 amino acids long. Per germline, CDR1 SEHNR and CDR2 FQNEAQ (reference sequence).

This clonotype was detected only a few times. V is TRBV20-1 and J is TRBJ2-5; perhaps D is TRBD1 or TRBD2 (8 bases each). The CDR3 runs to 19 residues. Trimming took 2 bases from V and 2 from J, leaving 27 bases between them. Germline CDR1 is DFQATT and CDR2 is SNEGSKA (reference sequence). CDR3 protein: CSARYRGQGFSGRQETQYF. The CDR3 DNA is TGCAGTGCTAGATACCGAGGACAGGGCTTCAGCGGGAGACAAGAGACCCAGTACTTC.

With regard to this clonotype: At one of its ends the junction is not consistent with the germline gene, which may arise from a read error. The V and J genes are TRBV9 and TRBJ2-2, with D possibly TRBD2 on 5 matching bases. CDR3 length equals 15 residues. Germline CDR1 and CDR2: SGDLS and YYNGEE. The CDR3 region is CASSENGDWTGELSF. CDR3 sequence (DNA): TGTGCCAGCAGCGAGAACGGGGATTGGACCGGGGAGCTGTCTTTT.

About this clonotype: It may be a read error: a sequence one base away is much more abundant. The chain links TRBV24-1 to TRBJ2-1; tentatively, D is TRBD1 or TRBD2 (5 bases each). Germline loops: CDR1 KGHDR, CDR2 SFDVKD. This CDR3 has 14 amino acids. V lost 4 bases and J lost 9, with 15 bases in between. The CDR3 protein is CATSEIGTTSEQFF. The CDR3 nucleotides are TGTGCCACCAGTGAAATCGGGACCACCAGTGAGCAGTTCTTC.

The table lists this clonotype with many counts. Here the CDR3 reads CASGPPPRGDNEQFF. DNA for the CDR3: TGTGCTAGTGGTCCTCCCCCCCGGGGGGACAATGAGCAGTTCTTC. This sequence joins TRBV12-5 and TRBJ2-1, with 7 positions matching TRBD2. Germline values: CDR1 LGHNT, CDR2 FRNRAP. The junction had 9 bases not matched to a gene; V was cut back by 5 bases and J by 5 bases. The CDR3 covers 15 residues.